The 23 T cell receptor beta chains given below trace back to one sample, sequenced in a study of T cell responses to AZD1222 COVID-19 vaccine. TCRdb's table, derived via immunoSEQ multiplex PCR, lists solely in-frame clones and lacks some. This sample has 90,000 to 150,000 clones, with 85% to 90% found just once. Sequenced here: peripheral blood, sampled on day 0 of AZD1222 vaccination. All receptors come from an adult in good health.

CDR3 coding DNA: TGTGCCAGCATTACTAGCGCCACCTACAATGAGCAGTTCTTC. Translating gives CASITSATYNEQFF. The chain couples TRBV2 to TRBJ2-1; 7 bases match TRBD2. Germline V CDR1 and CDR2: SNHLY, FYNNEI. The CDR3 spans 14 residues. Trimming cost V 7 bases and J 2 bases; bases outside gene matches: 5.

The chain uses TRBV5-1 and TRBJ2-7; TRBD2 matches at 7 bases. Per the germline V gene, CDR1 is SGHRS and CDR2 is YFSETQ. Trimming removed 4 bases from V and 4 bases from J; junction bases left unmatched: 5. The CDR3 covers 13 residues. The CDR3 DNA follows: TGCGCCAGCAGCCCCCCGGGGGGATACGAGCAGTACTTC. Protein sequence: CASSPPGGYEQYF.

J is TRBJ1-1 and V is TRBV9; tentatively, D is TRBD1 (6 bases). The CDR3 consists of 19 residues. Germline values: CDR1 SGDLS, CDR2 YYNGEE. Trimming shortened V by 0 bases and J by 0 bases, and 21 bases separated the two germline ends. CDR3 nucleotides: TGTGCCAGCAGCGTAGAGGGTGGGGGGACAAGATACATGAACACTGAAGCTTTCTTT. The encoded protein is CASSVEGGGTRYMNTEAFF.

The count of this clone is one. The DNA for the CDR3 is TGTGCCAGCAGTTTTGGTTCTAACTATGGCTACACCTTC. It specifies CASSFGSNYGYTF. The rearrangement links TRBV12-3 or TRBV12-4 to TRBJ1-2; D is ambiguous. V lost 3 bases and J 0 bases, leaving 5 bases between the germline ends. The CDR3 is made up of 13 amino acids.

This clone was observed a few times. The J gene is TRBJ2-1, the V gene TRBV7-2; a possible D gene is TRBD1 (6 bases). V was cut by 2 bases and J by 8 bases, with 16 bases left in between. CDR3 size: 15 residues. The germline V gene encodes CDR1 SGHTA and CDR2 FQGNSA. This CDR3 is CASSLQGQGKYEQFF. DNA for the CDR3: TGTGCCAGCAGCTTACAGGGGCAGGGGAAGTATGAGCAGTTCTTC.

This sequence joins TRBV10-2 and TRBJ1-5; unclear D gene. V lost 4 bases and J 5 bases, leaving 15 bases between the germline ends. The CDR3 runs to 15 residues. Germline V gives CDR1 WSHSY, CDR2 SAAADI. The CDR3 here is CASSVTRNAYQPQHF. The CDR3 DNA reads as TGCGCCAGCAGTGTGACGAGGAACGCATATCAGCCCCAGCATTTT.

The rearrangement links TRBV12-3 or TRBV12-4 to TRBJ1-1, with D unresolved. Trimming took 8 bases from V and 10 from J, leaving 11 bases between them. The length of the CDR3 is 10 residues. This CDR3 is CASSIRAAFF. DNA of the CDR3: TGTGCCAGCTCCATTCGGGCAGCTTTCTTT.

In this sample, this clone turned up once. In nucleotides, the CDR3 is TGTGCCACCTCGGAAGCGCCTTCCTATGGCTACACCTTC. It specifies CATSEAPSYGYTF. This rearrangement joins TRBV19 to TRBJ1-2; D gene unclear. The CDR3 has 13 residues. Per germline, CDR1 LNHDA and CDR2 SQIVND (reference sequence). Trimming left V 10 bases short and J 4 bases short, with 16 bases between.

The CDR3, as DNA: TGTGCCAGCAGCTTTTGGGACAGTGCAAACTATGGCTACACCTTC. Its protein product is CASSFWDSANYGYTF. The V gene is TRBV5-8, the J gene TRBJ1-2; 7 nucleotides match TRBD1. CDR1 and CDR2 (germline): SGHTS, YDEGEE. J was trimmed by 2 bases and V by 2 bases; bases with no gene match: 6. This CDR3 region has 15 residues.

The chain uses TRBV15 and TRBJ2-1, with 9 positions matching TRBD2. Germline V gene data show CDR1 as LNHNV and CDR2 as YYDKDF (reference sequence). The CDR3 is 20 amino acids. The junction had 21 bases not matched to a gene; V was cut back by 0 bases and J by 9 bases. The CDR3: CATSRDLTEKAGGSHGEQFF. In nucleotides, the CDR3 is TGTGCCACCAGCAGAGATTTAACGGAGAAAGCGGGGGGATCCCACGGTGAGCAGTTCTTC.

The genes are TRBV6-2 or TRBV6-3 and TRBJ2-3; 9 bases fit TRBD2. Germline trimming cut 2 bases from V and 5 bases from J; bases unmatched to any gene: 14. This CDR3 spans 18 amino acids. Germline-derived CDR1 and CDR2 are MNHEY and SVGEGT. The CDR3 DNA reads TGTGCCAGCAGTTACACCCAGACTAGCGGAAAGGTCAGAGATACGCAGTATTTT. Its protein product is CASSYTQTSGKVRDTQYF.

CDR3 sequence reads: CASTPGTAAPYGYTF. In nucleotides, the CDR3 is TGTGCCAGCACCCCCGGGACAGCCGCACCCTATGGCTACACCTTC. The rearrangement links TRBV28 to TRBJ1-2; 7 nucleotides align to TRBD1. Losses at the gene ends were 7 bases for V and 4 bases for J; bases not matched to a gene: 12. Germline CDR1 MDHEN, CDR2 SYDVKM. This CDR3 comprises 15 residues.

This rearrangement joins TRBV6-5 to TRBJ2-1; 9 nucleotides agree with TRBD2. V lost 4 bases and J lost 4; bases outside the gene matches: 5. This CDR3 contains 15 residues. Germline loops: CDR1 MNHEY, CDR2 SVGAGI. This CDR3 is CASSSLAGRYNEQFF. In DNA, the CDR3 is TGTGCCAGCAGTTCCCTAGCGGGGCGATACAATGAGCAGTTCTTC.

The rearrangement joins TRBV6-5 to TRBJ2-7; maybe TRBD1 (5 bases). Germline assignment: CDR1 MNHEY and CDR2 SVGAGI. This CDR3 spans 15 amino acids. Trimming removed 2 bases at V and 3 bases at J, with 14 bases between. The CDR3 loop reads CASSYDSLVGYEQYF. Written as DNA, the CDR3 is TGTGCCAGCAGTTACGACAGTTTGGTCGGCTACGAGCAGTACTTC.

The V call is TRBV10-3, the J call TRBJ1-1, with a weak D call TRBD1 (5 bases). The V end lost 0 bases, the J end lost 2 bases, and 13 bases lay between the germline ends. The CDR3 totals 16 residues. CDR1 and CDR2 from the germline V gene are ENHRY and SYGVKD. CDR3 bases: TGTGCCATCAGTGAGTCGGGGGGGTCCGCTAACACTGAAGCTTTCTTT. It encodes CAISESGGSANTEAFF.

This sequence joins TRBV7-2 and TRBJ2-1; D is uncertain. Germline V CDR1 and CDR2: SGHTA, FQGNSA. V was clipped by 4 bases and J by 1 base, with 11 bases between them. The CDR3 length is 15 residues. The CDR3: CASSSDFGSYNEQFF. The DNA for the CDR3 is TGTGCCAGCAGCTCCGACTTCGGGTCCTACAATGAGCAGTTCTTC. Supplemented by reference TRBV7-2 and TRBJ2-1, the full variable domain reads GAGVSQSPSNKVTEKGKDVELRCDPISGHTALYWYRQSLGQGLEFLIYFQGNSAPDKSGLPSDRFSAERTGGSVSTLTIQRTQQEDSAVYLCASSSDFGSYNEQFFGPGTRLTVL.

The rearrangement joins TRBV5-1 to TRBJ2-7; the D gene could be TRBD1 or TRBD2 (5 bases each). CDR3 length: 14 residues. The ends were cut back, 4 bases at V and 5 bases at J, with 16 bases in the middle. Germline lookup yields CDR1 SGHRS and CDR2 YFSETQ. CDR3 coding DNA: TGCGCCAGCAGCCAGGGACCACAGACTAACGAGCAGTACTTC. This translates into CASSQGPQTNEQYF.

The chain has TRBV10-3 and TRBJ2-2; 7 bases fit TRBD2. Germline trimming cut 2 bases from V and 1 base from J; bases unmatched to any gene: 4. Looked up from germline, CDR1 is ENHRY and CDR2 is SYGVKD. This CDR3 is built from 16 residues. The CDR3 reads CAISEVAGVNTGELFF. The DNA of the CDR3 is TGTGCCATCAGTGAGGTAGCGGGCGTGAACACCGGGGAGCTGTTTTTT.

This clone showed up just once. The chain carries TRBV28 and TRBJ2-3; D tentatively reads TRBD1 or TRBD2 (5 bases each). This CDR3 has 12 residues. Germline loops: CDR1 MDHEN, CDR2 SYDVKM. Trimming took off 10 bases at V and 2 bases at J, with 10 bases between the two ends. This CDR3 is CATWGNTDTQYF. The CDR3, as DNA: TGTGCCACTTGGGGGAACACAGATACGCAGTATTTT. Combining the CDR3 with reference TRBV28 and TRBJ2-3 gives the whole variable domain DVKVTQSSRYLVKRTGEKVFLECVQDMDHENMFWYRQDPGLGLRLIYFSYDVKMKEKGDIPEGYSVSREKKERFSLILESASTNQTSMYLCATWGNTDTQYFGPGTRLTVL.

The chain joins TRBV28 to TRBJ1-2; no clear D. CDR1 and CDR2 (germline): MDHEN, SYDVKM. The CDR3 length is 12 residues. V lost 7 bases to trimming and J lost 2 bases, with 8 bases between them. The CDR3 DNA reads TGTGCCAGCACCCTAGGCAACTATGGCTACACCTTC. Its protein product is CASTLGNYGYTF.

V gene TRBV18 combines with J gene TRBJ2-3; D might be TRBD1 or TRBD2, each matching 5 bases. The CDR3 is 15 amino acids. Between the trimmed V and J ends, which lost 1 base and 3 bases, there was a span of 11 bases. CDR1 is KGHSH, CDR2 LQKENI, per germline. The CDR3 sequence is CASSPRDGGTDTQYF. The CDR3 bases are TGTGCCAGCTCACCACGGGACGGCGGGACAGATACGCAGTATTTT.

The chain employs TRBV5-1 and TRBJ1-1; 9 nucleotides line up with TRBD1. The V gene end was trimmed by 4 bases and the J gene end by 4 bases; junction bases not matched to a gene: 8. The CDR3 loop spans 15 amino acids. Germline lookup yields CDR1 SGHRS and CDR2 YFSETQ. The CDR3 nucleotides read TGCGCCAGCAGCGGGGACAGGGTTCGGGGCACTGAAGCTTTCTTT. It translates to CASSGDRVRGTEAFF.

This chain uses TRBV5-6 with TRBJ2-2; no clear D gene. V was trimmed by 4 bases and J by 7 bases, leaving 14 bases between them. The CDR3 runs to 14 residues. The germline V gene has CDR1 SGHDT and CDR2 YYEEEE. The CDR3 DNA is TGTGCCAGCAGCCCCGGTGTCCCCGGCGGGGAGCTGTTTTTT. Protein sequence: CASSPGVPGGELFF.